This TCR beta chain derives from a study of identical twins. As to this clonotype: What it binds is not known.

No donor was unhealthy or non-Caucasian. Whole-study findings and limits: Insertions were reduced in abundant cord blood beta clonotypes but not in memory repertoires.

Trimming cost V 2 bases and J 0 bases, with 14 bases left between them. Germline assignment: CDR1 MNHEY and CDR2 SVGAGI. There are 18 residues in the CDR3. TCRdb re-derived calls from the 5' RACE reads in MiXCR, one entry per CDR3 protein. The sample has 1.5 million to 2 million distinct CDR3 sequences, under 35% seen once. V gene TRBV6-5 combines with J gene TRBJ2-6, with D perhaps being TRBD1 or TRBD2 (6 bases each). Sequencing was performed on cord blood. This TCR was recovered from a newborn girl in good health. CDR3 amino acids: CASSYTGTASSGANVLTF. Written as DNA, the CDR3 is TGTGCCAGCAGTTACACAGGGACTGCCAGCTCTGGGGCCAACGTCCTGACTTTC.